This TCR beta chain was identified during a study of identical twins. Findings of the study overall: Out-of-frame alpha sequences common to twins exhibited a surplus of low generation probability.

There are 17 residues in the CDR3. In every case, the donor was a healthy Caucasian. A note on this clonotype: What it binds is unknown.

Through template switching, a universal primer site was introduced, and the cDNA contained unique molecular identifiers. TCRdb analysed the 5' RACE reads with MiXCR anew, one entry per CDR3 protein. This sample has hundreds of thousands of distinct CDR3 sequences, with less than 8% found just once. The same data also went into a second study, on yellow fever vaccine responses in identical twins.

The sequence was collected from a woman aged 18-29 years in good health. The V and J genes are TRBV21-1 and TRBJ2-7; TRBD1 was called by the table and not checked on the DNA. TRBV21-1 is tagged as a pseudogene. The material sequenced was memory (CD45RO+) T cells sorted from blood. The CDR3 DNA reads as TGTGCCAGCACCTCACCCTGGGTAGTGAAGCGGACCTACGAGCAGTACTTC. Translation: CASTSPWVVKRTYEQYF.